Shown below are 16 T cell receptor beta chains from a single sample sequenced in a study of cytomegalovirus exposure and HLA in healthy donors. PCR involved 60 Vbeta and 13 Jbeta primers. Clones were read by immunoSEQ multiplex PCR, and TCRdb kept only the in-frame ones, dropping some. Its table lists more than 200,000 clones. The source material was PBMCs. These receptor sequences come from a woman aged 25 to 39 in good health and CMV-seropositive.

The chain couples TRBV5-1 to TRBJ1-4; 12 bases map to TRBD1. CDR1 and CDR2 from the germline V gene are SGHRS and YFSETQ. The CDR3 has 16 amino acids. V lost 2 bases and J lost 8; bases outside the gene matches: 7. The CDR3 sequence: CASSLYPGTGGEKLFF. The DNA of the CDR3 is TGCGCCAGCAGCTTATATCCCGGGACAGGGGGCGAAAAACTGTTTTTT.

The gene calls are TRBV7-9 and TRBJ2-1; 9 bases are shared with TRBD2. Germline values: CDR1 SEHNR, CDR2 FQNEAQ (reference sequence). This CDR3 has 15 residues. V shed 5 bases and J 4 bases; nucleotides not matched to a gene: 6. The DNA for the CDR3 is TGTGCCAGCAGCCCCCGCGGGGGGGAATACAATGAGCAGTTCTTC. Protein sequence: CASSPRGGEYNEQFF.

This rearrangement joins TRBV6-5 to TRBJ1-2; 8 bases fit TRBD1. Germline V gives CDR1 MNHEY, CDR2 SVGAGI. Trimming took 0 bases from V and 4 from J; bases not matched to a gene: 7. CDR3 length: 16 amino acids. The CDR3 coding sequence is TGTGCCAGCAGTTACTCGACGGCAGGGGGCGGCTATGGCTACACCTTC. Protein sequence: CASSYSTAGGGYGYTF.

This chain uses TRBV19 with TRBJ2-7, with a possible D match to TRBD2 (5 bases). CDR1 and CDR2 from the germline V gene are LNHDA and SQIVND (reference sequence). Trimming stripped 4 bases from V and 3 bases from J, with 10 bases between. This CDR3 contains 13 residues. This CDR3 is CASSTLGGYEQYF. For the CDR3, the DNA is TGTGCCAGTAGTACCCTAGGAGGCTACGAGCAGTACTTC.

CDR3 sequence: CASSEGTGGIYGYTF. CDR3 nucleotide sequence: TGTGCCAGCAGTGAGGGGACAGGGGGGATCTATGGCTACACCTTC. V and J are TRBV6-1 and TRBJ1-2, with 11 bases matching TRBD1. Germline V gene data show CDR1 as MNHNS and CDR2 as SASEGT. V lost 3 bases to trimming and J lost 4 bases; unmatched junction nucleotides: 4. The CDR3 has 15 residues.

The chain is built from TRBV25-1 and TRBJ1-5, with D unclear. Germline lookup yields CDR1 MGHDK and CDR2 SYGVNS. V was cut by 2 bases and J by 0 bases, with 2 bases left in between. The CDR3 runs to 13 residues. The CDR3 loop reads CASSEHSNQPQHF. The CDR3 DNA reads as TGTGCCAGCAGTGAACATAGCAATCAGCCCCAGCATTTT.

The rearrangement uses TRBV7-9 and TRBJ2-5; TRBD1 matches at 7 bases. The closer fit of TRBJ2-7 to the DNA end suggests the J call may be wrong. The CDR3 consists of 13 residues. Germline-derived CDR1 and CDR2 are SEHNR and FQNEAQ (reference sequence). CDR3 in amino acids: CASSLSTGHEQYF. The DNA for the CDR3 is TGTGCCAGCAGCTTATCGACAGGGCACGAGCAGTACTTC.

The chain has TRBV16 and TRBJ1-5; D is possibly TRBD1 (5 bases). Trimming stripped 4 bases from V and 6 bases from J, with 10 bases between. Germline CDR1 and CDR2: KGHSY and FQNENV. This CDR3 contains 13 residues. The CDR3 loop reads CASSRQGPQPQHF. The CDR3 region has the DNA TGTGCCAGCAGCCGTCAGGGTCCTCAGCCCCAGCATTTT.

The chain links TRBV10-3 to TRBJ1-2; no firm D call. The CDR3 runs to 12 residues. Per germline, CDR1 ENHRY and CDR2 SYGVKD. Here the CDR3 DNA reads TGTGCTTCGGGTCCCTCACCCTATGGCTACACCTTC. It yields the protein CASGPSPYGYTF.

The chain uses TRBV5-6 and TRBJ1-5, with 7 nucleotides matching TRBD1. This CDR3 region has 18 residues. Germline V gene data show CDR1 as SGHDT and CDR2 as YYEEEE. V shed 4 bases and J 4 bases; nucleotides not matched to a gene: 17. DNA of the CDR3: TGTGCCAGCAGCCCCTCCCCATCGACAGGGACGTCTAATCAGCCCCAGCATTTT. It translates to CASSPSPSTGTSNQPQHF.

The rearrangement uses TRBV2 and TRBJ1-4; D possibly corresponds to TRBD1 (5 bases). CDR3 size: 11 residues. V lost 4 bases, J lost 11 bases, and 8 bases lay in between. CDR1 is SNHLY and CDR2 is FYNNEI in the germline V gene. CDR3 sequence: CASSVRQKLFF. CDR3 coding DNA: TGTGCCAGCAGTGTTAGACAGAAACTGTTTTTT.

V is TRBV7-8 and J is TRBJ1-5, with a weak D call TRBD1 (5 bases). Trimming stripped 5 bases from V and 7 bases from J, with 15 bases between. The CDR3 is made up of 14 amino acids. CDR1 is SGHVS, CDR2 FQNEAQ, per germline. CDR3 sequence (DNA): TGTGCCAGCAGCGCGAGCAGGGTAGGCCAGCCCCAGCATTTT. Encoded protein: CASSASRVGQPQHF.

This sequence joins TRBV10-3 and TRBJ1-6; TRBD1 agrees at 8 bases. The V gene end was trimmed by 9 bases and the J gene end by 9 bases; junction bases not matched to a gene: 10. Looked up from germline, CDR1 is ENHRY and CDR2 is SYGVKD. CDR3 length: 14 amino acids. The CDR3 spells CAITGGLEGSPLHF. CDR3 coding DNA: TGTGCCATTACAGGGGGGCTAGAGGGTTCACCCCTCCACTTT.

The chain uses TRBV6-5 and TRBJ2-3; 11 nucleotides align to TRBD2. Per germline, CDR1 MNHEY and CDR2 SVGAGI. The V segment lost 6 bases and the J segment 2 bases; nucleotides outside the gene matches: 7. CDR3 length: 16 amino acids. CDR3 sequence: CASRYGTSGTTDTQYF. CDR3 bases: TGTGCCAGCAGGTACGGGACTAGCGGTACCACAGATACGCAGTATTTT.

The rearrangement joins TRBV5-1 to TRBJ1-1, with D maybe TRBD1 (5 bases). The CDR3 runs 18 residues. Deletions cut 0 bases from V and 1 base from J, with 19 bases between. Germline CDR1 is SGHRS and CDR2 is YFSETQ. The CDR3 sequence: CASSLAIGAGKANTEAFF. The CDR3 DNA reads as TGCGCCAGCAGCTTGGCCATAGGGGCAGGGAAGGCGAACACTGAAGCTTTCTTT.

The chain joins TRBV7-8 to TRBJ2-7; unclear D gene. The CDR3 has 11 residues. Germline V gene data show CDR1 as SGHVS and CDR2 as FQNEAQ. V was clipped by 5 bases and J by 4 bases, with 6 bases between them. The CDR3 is CASSPQYEQYF. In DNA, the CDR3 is TGTGCCAGCAGCCCACAGTACGAGCAGTACTTC.